The 20 T cell receptor beta chains reported below all come from one sample, sequenced in a study of T cell responses to AZD1222 COVID-19 vaccine. The assay was immunoSEQ multiplex PCR, and TCRdb's table has in-frame clones only and misses some. The sample has more than 110,000 clones, 92% seen once; the top ten hold roughly 3.1%. The sample was peripheral blood, taken on day 0 of AZD1222 vaccination. Source of these receptors: an adult in good health.

The chain is built from TRBV15 and TRBJ2-1; D unclear. The CDR3 totals 15 residues. Per germline, CDR1 LNHNV and CDR2 YYDKDF (reference sequence). Deletions cut 0 bases from V and 4 bases from J, with 10 bases between. CDR3 in amino acids: CATSRETVGYNEQFF. CDR3 in DNA: TGTGCCACCAGCAGAGAGACGGTAGGGTACAATGAGCAGTTCTTC.

V gene TRBV9 combines with J gene TRBJ1-2; TRBD1 might be the D (5 bases). V gave up 4 bases and J gave up 3 bases, with 10 bases separating them. This CDR3 is built from 13 residues. CDR1 SGDLS and CDR2 YYNGEE come from the germline V gene. As DNA, the CDR3 is TGTGCCAGCAGCTCAAGGGGAGACTATGGCTACACCTTC. It codes for CASSSRGDYGYTF.

This clone appeared a few times. The chain joins TRBV10-1 to TRBJ1-2; the D gene is possibly TRBD1 (5 bases). The CDR3 covers 13 residues. Germline lookup yields CDR1 WNHNN and CDR2 SYGVQD (reference sequence). V was clipped by 7 bases and J by 7 bases, with 16 bases between them. CDR3 loop: CASTGVRGGGYTF. The DNA for the CDR3 is TGCGCCAGCACCGGGGTTAGGGGTGGTGGCTACACCTTC.

The J gene is TRBJ2-3, the V gene TRBV9; 7 bases are shared with TRBD1. The CDR3 sequence is 15 residues long. The V gene end was trimmed by 4 bases and the J gene end by 1 base; junction bases not matched to a gene: 6. Germline values: CDR1 SGDLS, CDR2 YYNGEE. The CDR3 region is CASSIRTGGTDTQYF. CDR3 in DNA: TGTGCCAGCAGCATCAGAACAGGGGGCACAGATACGCAGTATTTT.

V gene TRBV6-5 combines with J gene TRBJ1-6, with D unclear. Germline CDR1 is MNHEY and CDR2 is SVGAGI. CDR3 size: 13 residues. V lost 7 bases to trimming and J lost 12 bases, with 16 bases between them. The CDR3 region is CASNRGDSVPLHF. The CDR3 bases are TGTGCCAGCAATCGAGGAGATAGTGTACCCCTCCACTTT.

CDR3 loop: CASSLSSGQGAGNTEAFF. The DNA for the CDR3 is TGTGCCAGCAGTTTATCATCGGGACAGGGGGCGGGGAACACTGAAGCTTTCTTT. V gene TRBV28 combines with J gene TRBJ1-1; 12 bases are a match to TRBD1. This CDR3 has 18 residues. V trimming: 1 base; J trimming: 1 base; junction bases outside the gene matches: 7. Germline CDR1 and CDR2: MDHEN and SYDVKM. The whole variable domain, filled in from reference TRBV28 and TRBJ1-1, reads DVKVTQSSRYLVKRTGEKVFLECVQDMDHENMFWYRQDPGLGLRLIYFSYDVKMKEKGDIPEGYSVSREKKERFSLILESASTNQTSMYLCASSLSSGQGAGNTEAFFGQGTRLTVV.

This chain joins TRBV29-1 and TRBJ2-1, with D hard to call. Germline V gene lookup returns CDR1 SQVTM and CDR2 ANQGSEA. The CDR3 covers 11 residues. Trimming stripped 7 bases from V and 8 bases from J, with 12 bases between. In nucleotides, the CDR3 is TGCAGCGCGCCTGAGACCTATGAGCAGTTCTTC. Its translation: CSAPETYEQFF.

J is TRBJ1-6 and V is TRBV3-1 (or the pseudogene TRBV3-2); 7 bases map to TRBD1. Per germline, CDR1 LGHDT and CDR2 YNNKEL (reference sequence). The CDR3 has 15 amino acids. The trim removed 4 bases at V and 7 bases at J, leaving 7 bases unmatched. This chain's CDR3 is CASSLNGQANSPLHF. CDR3 sequence (DNA): TGTGCCAGCAGCCTGAACGGACAGGCCAATTCACCCCTCCACTTT.

The chain couples TRBV5-1 to TRBJ2-3; D perhaps matches TRBD2 (6 bases). Germline V gene sequence: CDR1 SGHRS, CDR2 YFSETQ. The CDR3 contains 15 residues. V lost 0 bases and J 2 bases, leaving 10 bases between the germline ends. The CDR3 reads CASSLAGVNTDTQYF. CDR3 coding DNA: TGCGCCAGCAGCTTGGCGGGAGTAAACACAGATACGCAGTATTTT.

The chain links TRBV6-2 or TRBV6-3 to TRBJ2-4; TRBD2 aligns across 10 bases. The CDR3 sequence is 12 residues long. Germline-derived CDR1 and CDR2 are MNHEY and SVGEGT. J gave up 15 bases and V 6 bases, and 8 bases lay outside the gene matches. The CDR3 DNA sequence: TGTGCCAGCAGCCTCCAAGCGGGAGGGCGGTACTTC. Translation gives CASSLQAGGRYF.

The rearrangement uses TRBV3-1 (or the pseudogene TRBV3-2) and TRBJ1-3, with D possibly matching TRBD1 (5 bases). CDR1 and CDR2 (germline): LGHDT, YNNKEL (reference sequence). The CDR3 is 19 residues long. With 7 bases removed from V and 0 bases from J, the gap between germline ends came to 25 bases. In DNA form, the CDR3 reads TGTGCCAGCACCCTTAAGGGACTGTGGGAGGGTAGCTCTGGAAACACCATATATTTT. Translation: CASTLKGLWEGSSGNTIYF.

This clone came up once. The V gene is TRBV30, the J gene TRBJ2-7; 9 nucleotides match TRBD1. V trimming: 4 bases; J trimming: 2 bases; junction bases outside the gene matches: 3. This CDR3 is 13 amino acids long. Germline V gene sequence: CDR1 GTSNPN, CDR2 SVGIG (reference sequence). The CDR3 DNA reads as TGTGCCTGGACCAGGACAGGGGCCTACGAGCAGTACTTC. Translating it yields CAWTRTGAYEQYF.

The chain's CDR3 is CASSLGPLTGSYGYTF. CDR3 DNA sequence: TGTGCCAGCAGTTTAGGTCCCCTGACAGGGTCCTATGGCTACACCTTC. The V and J genes are TRBV28 and TRBJ1-2; the match to TRBD1 covers 7 bases. The CDR3 runs 16 residues. The germline CDR1 and CDR2 sequences are MDHEN and SYDVKM. The ends lost 2 bases at V and 4 bases at J; junction bases unmatched: 10.

The chain couples TRBV14 to TRBJ1-3; TRBD1 matches at 9 bases. The length of the CDR3 is 16 residues. The V segment lost 4 bases and the J segment 3 bases; nucleotides outside the gene matches: 7. Germline loops: CDR1 SGHDN, CDR2 FVKESK. This chain's CDR3 is CASSRYDRGYGNTIYF. The CDR3 region has the DNA TGTGCCAGCAGCCGATATGACAGGGGGTATGGAAACACCATATATTTT.

The rearrangement uses TRBV11-2 and TRBJ2-5; D gene unclear. Germline CDR1 is SGHAT and CDR2 is FQNNGV. Trimming removed 3 bases from V and 3 bases from J, with 8 bases in between. The CDR3 length is 13 residues. CDR3 sequence (DNA): TGTGCCAGCAGCTTTTTGCCCAAAGAGACCCAGTACTTC. The encoded protein is CASSFLPKETQYF. The whole variable domain, filled in from reference TRBV11-2 and TRBJ2-5, reads EAGVAQSPRYKIIEKRQSVAFWCNPISGHATLYWYQQILGQGPKLLIQFQNNGVVDDSQLPKDRFSAERLKGVDSTLKIQPAKLEDSAVYLCASSFLPKETQYFGPGTRLLVL.

In this sample, this clone turned up once. V is TRBV19 and J is TRBJ1-2, with D possibly matching TRBD1 (6 bases). The V gene's germline CDR1 is LNHDA and CDR2 SQIVND (reference sequence). This CDR3 is 13 amino acids long. The V end lost 5 bases, the J end lost 4 bases, and 11 bases lay between the germline ends. In DNA, the CDR3 is TGTGCCAGTAGTCCGGACAGAACCTATGGCTACACCTTC. Its translation: CASSPDRTYGYTF.

The CDR3: CASSFIGGNQETQYF. As DNA, the CDR3 is TGTGCCAGCAGTTTTATTGGAGGGAACCAAGAGACCCAGTACTTC. The chain has TRBV27 and TRBJ2-5, with D maybe TRBD2 (6 bases). The CDR3 extends over 15 amino acids. From germline, CDR1 is MNHEY and CDR2 SMNVEV (reference sequence). The V end lost 3 bases, the J end lost 0 bases, and 11 bases lay between the germline ends.

The CDR3 spells CASNPGTGGNYNSPLHF. CDR3 DNA sequence: TGTGCCAGCAACCCCGGGACAGGGGGCAACTATAATTCACCCCTCCACTTT. The chain carries TRBV27 and TRBJ1-6; 12 bases agree with TRBD1. The CDR3 covers 17 residues. The germline V gene has CDR1 MNHEY and CDR2 SMNVEV (reference sequence). Trimming took 7 bases from V and 3 from J; bases not matched to a gene: 7.

This chain links TRBV7-2 with TRBJ2-5, with D hard to call. Between the trimmed V and J ends, which lost 1 base and 5 bases, there was a span of 11 bases. The CDR3 contains 14 residues. Looked up from germline, CDR1 is SGHTA and CDR2 is FQGNSA. The CDR3 coding sequence is TGTGCCAGCAGCTTAGACCCGGCCCATGAGACCCAGTACTTC. Translating it yields CASSLDPAHETQYF.

The chain couples TRBV10-1 to TRBJ2-1; perhaps TRBD1 as D (6 bases). CDR1 is WNHNN and CDR2 is SYGVQD in the germline V gene (reference sequence). The V and J ends lost 6 bases and 8 bases respectively, with 20 bases between them. This CDR3 comprises 15 residues. CDR3 loop: CASSERPQGMDEQFF. Here the CDR3 DNA reads TGCGCCAGCAGCGAACGGCCTCAGGGGATGGATGAGCAGTTCTTC.